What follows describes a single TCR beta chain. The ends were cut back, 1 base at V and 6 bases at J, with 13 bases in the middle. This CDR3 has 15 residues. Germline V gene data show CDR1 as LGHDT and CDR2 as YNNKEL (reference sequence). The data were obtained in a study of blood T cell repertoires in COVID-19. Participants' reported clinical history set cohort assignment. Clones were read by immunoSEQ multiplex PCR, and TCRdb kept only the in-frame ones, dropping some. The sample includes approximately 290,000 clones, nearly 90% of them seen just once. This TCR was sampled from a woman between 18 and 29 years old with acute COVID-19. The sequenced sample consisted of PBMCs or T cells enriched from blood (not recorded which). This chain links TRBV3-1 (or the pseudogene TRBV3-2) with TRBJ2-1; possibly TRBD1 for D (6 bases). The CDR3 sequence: CASSQGVGAANEQFF. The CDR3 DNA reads TGTGCCAGCAGCCAAGGGGTGGGGGCGGCCAATGAGCAGTTCTTC.